This T cell receptor (beta chain) was sequenced during a study of blood T cell repertoires in COVID-19. In the study overall: Samples came from the United States, Italy and Spain, spanning acute and convalescent COVID-19.

This CDR3 spans 11 amino acids. Trimming took 4 bases from V and 7 from J, leaving 10 bases between them. Looked up from germline, CDR1 is DFQATT and CDR2 is SNEGSKA (reference sequence). Per the authors' pipeline: The assay estimated nucleated cells by amplifying reference gene primers. The data were produced by immunoSEQ multiplex PCR, yet TCRdb's version contains in-frame clones alone and is incomplete. V and J calls and clone size are copied from that table; D and trimming were computed from the DNA. The data hold roughly 160,000 clones, with about 87% observed a single time. The sequence was collected from a man aged 60 to 75 with COVID-19, enrolled during active disease. The genes are TRBV20-1 and TRBJ1-2; the D gene is possibly TRBD1 (5 bases). The sequenced sample was peripheral blood. CDR3: CSATQGVGYTF. The CDR3 DNA is TGCAGTGCTACTCAAGGGGTTGGCTACACCTTC.